These 14 T cell receptor beta chains share one sample of origin, sequenced in a study of cytomegalovirus exposure and HLA in healthy donors. Primers included in the PCR were 60 Vbeta and 13 Jbeta primers. TCRdb's table, derived via immunoSEQ multiplex PCR, lists solely in-frame clones and lacks some. The table has some 150,000 clones, 70% to 80% seen once; the top ten hold around 6.6%. The sequencing input was PBMCs. The receptors were gathered from a man aged 50 or older in good health and CMV-seropositive.

This clone appeared a single time. The sample carries other DNA sequences with the same CDR3. This chain joins TRBV5-1 and TRBJ2-5; 7 nucleotides agree with TRBD1. The CDR3 loop spans 14 amino acids. From germline, CDR1 is SGHRS and CDR2 YFSETQ. V gave up 4 bases and J gave up 0 bases; unmatched junction bases: 3. CDR3 bases: TGCGCCAGCAGCCCAGACAGGGACCAAGAGACCCAGTACTTC. It translates to CASSPDRDQETQYF.

To note about this clone: The junction differs from germline at one of its ends, possibly a read error. J is TRBJ1-2 and V is TRBV7-9; 7 nucleotides align to TRBD1. Germline assignment: CDR1 SEHNR and CDR2 FQNEAQ (reference sequence). CDR3 length: 14 amino acids. The CDR3 nucleotides read TGTTCCAGCAGCTCTAGACAGGGAACCTATGGCTACACCTTC. Amino acids: CSSSSRQGTYGYTF.

This sequence joins TRBV14 and TRBJ1-2; D call uncertain. The CDR3 has 14 residues. V was pared by 4 bases and J by 3 bases, with 12 bases between. Looked up from germline, CDR1 is SGHDN and CDR2 is FVKESK. DNA of the CDR3: TGTGCCAGCAGCCGTCAGACAAACTACTATGGCTACACCTTC. Translation gives CASSRQTNYYGYTF.

This chain links TRBV5-4 with TRBJ1-2, with 7 nucleotides matching TRBD1. Germline V gene sequence: CDR1 SGHNT, CDR2 YYREEE (reference sequence). This CDR3 contains 11 residues. V shed 3 bases, J shed 13 bases, and the junction held 6 bases outside the gene matches. The CDR3 region has the DNA TGTGCCAGCAGCTCGTCAGGGGGTCCCACCTTC. This sequence encodes CASSSSGGPTF.

The J gene is TRBJ1-5, the V gene TRBV9, with D perhaps TRBD1 (6 bases). Germline assignment: CDR1 SGDLS and CDR2 YYNGEE. The CDR3 extends over 18 amino acids. Trimming stripped 4 bases from V and 0 bases from J, with 20 bases between. The DNA for the CDR3 is TGTGCCAGCAGCCAGGTGGGACACGGGGCGTATAGCAATCAGCCCCAGCATTTT. Translated: CASSQVGHGAYSNQPQHF. Variable domain in full (rest from reference TRBV9 and TRBJ1-5): DSGVTQTPKHLITATGQRVTLRCSPRSGDLSVYWYQQSLDQGLQFLIQYYNGEERAKGNILERFSAQQFPDLHSELNLSSLELGDSALYFCASSQVGHGAYSNQPQHFGDGTRLSIL.

This clone occurred once. The V gene is TRBV6-5, the J gene TRBJ1-6; D uncertain. Trimming took 9 bases from V and 0 from J, leaving 9 bases between them. The CDR3 runs to 14 residues. Germline CDR1 is MNHEY and CDR2 is SVGAGI. The CDR3 nucleotides are TGTGCCAGTTCGGAGGGCTCCTATAATTCACCCCTCCACTTT. Protein sequence: CASSEGSYNSPLHF.

This clone was picked up a small number of times. The V call is TRBV29-1, the J call TRBJ2-1, with 8 nucleotides matching TRBD2. V gave up 3 bases and J gave up 4 bases; unmatched junction bases: 5. CDR1 is SQVTM and CDR2 is ANQGSEA in the germline V gene. The CDR3 covers 14 residues. The CDR3 spells CSVDAGGEYNEQFF. The DNA of the CDR3 is TGCAGCGTTGACGCGGGGGGAGAATACAATGAGCAGTTCTTC.

Regarding this clone: One junction end disagrees with the germline gene, perhaps due to a read error. The chain links TRBV7-7 to TRBJ2-7; D not resolved. The CDR3 sequence is 12 residues long. The germline gives CDR1 SSHAT, CDR2 FNYEAQ (reference sequence). CDR3 sequence (DNA): TGTGCTAGCAGCTTACCGCTATACGAGCAGTACTTC. Translating it yields CASSLPLYEQYF. Complete variable domain (other parts from reference TRBV7-7 and TRBJ2-7): GAGVSQSPRYKVTKRGQDVTLRCDPISSHATLYWYQQALGQGPEFLTYFNYEAQPDKSGLPSDRFSAERPEGSISTLTIQRTEQRDSAMYRCASSLPLYEQYFGPGTRLTVT.

The table lists this clone with a few counts. J is TRBJ1-5 and V is TRBV10-2, with a possible D match to TRBD1 (6 bases). CDR1 WSHSY and CDR2 SAAADI come from the germline V gene. V was cut by 4 bases and J by 7 bases, with 20 bases left in between. The CDR3 sequence is 16 residues long. The CDR3 loop is CASSGQGPETDQPQHF. The CDR3 coding sequence is TGCGCCAGCAGTGGGCAGGGGCCCGAAACAGACCAGCCCCAGCATTTT.

The V call is TRBV6-6, the J call TRBJ2-7; D ambiguous. The germline V gene encodes CDR1 MNHNY and CDR2 SVGAGI (reference sequence). This CDR3 is 12 amino acids long. V shed 1 base and J shed 4 bases, with 5 bases lying between them. In DNA form, the CDR3 reads TGTGCCAGCAGTTACTTCAGGTACGAGCAGTACTTC. Protein product: CASSYFRYEQYF.

The CDR3 here is CASGLNRDNEQFF. For the CDR3, the DNA is TGTGCTAGTGGTTTGAACAGGGACAATGAGCAGTTCTTC. The genes are TRBV12-5 and TRBJ2-1; a weak D match, TRBD1 (6 bases). The V end lost 2 bases, the J end lost 5 bases, and 7 bases lay between the germline ends. Germline V gene data show CDR1 as LGHNT and CDR2 as FRNRAP. The CDR3 is 13 residues long. The full variable domain, rest sourced from reference TRBV12-5 and TRBJ2-1, is DARVTQTPRHKVTEMGQEVTMRCQPILGHNTVFWYRQTMMQGLELLAYFRNRAPLDDSGMPKDRFSAEMPDATLATLKIQPSEPRDSAVYFCASGLNRDNEQFFGPGTRLTVL.

The chain links TRBV5-1 to TRBJ2-5; 8 bases line up with TRBD1. The CDR3 runs to 15 residues. The J segment lost 2 bases and the V segment lost 6 bases, leaving 9 bases of the junction unmatched. Germline loops: CDR1 SGHRS, CDR2 YFSETQ. The CDR3 spells CASTLQGGGQETQYF. The DNA for the CDR3 is TGCGCCAGCACCTTACAGGGGGGTGGTCAAGAGACCCAGTACTTC.

This clone turned up a few times. The chain couples TRBV28 to TRBJ1-6; maybe TRBD1 (6 bases). V gave up 7 bases and J gave up 2 bases, with 15 bases separating them. Germline V gene sequence: CDR1 MDHEN, CDR2 SYDVKM. The CDR3 consists of 16 residues. The DNA of the CDR3 is TGTGCCAGCACCCTAAGAAGACAGGCCTATAATTCACCCCTCCACTTT. Residues: CASTLRRQAYNSPLHF.

The V gene is TRBV6-1, the J gene TRBJ2-1, with 13 bases matching TRBD2. There are 15 residues in the CDR3. V lost 5 bases to trimming and J lost 4 bases; unmatched junction nucleotides: 2. Germline loops: CDR1 MNHNS, CDR2 SASEGT. CDR3: CASSLLAGGYNEQFF. In nucleotides, the CDR3 is TGTGCCAGCAGTTTACTAGCGGGAGGGTACAATGAGCAGTTCTTC.